The 30 T cell receptor beta chains presented below share a single source sample, sequenced in a study of OX40 agonist ivuxolimab in advanced cancers. Libraries were prepared through the immunoSEQ multiplex PCR assay. TCRdb limited this immuneACCESS table to in-frame rearrangements with V and J called. A share of clones is missing; checked studies link under half to unresolved V genes, and the rest is unexplained. The table for this sample lists approximately 90,000 clones; roughly 90% of them were counted only once. Together, the top ten hold approximately 0.8% of the sample. This material consisted of CD4+ or CD8+ T cells sorted from blood, taken in a trial of the OX40 agonist ivuxolimab. The receptors were gathered from an adult with an advanced solid tumor such as melanoma, head and neck, liver or kidney cancer.

The chain links TRBV4-3 to TRBJ2-1; 11 nucleotides align to TRBD2. Germline V gene sequence: CDR1 LGHNA, CDR2 YSLEER. Germline trimming cut 1 base from V and 8 bases from J; bases unmatched to any gene: 4. This CDR3 comprises 15 residues. The CDR3 loop is CASSQGLAGRHEQFF. CDR3 nucleotide sequence: TGCGCCAGCAGCCAAGGACTAGCGGGGCGGCATGAGCAGTTCTTC.

V and J are TRBV19 and TRBJ1-1; 7 nucleotides line up with TRBD1. CDR1 is LNHDA, CDR2 SQIVND, per germline (reference sequence). The CDR3 totals 14 residues. V trimming: 7 bases; J trimming: 5 bases; junction bases outside the gene matches: 10. CDR3 bases: TGTGCCAGTACCGTTGGACAGGCCGCAACTGAAGCTTTCTTT. This encodes CASTVGQAATEAFF. Full variable domain (remainder filled in from reference TRBV19 and TRBJ1-1): DGGITQSPKYLFRKEGQNVTLSCEQNLNHDAMYWYRQDPGQGLRLIYYSQIVNDFQKGDIAEGYSVSREKKESFPLTVTSAQKNPTAFYLCASTVGQAATEAFFGQGTRLTVV.

The chain couples TRBV6-6 to TRBJ2-7; possible D gene TRBD1, 5 bases. The CDR3 spans 14 residues. Trimming removed 6 bases from V and 0 bases from J, with 12 bases in between. Per germline, CDR1 MNHNY and CDR2 SVGAGI (reference sequence). DNA of the CDR3: TGTGCCAGCAGCCTCGGACAAATCTCCTACGAGCAGTACTTC. This translates into CASSLGQISYEQYF.

The chain links TRBV4-1 to TRBJ2-1, with TRBD1 matching 12 bases. The CDR3 spans 17 residues. The junction had 7 bases not matched to a gene; V was cut back by 0 bases and J by 7 bases. The germline V gene has CDR1 MGHRA and CDR2 YSYEKL. CDR3 DNA sequence: TGCGCCAGCAGCCAAGAGGGACAGGGGGCTCTTTATAATGAGCAGTTCTTC. Residues: CASSQEGQGALYNEQFF.

J is TRBJ1-1 and V is TRBV28; D uncertain. Per the germline V gene, CDR1 is MDHEN and CDR2 is SYDVKM. The CDR3 is made up of 14 amino acids. Deletions cut 6 bases from V and 0 bases from J, with 11 bases between. The CDR3 coding sequence is TGTGCCAGCAGGTATAGACCGTTGAACACTGAAGCTTTCTTT. Its translation: CASRYRPLNTEAFF.

The chain joins TRBV21-1 to TRBJ1-5. TRBV21-1 has pseudogene status. The CDR3 has 16 amino acids. The CDR3 coding sequence is TGTGCCAGCAGCAAAGGCGGCGAGTGGGTCAATCAGCCCCAGCATTTT. It translates to CASSKGGEWVNQPQHF.

This clone was seen a handful of times. V gene TRBV4-2 combines with J gene TRBJ2-7, with 10 bases that match TRBD1. Per germline, CDR1 LGHNA and CDR2 YNFKEQ. The CDR3 totals 15 residues. With V trimmed by 3 bases and J by 5 bases, 7 bases remained unmatched. The CDR3 sequence: CASSQPGQGGDEQYF. CDR3 coding DNA: TGTGCCAGCAGCCAGCCAGGACAGGGGGGCGACGAGCAGTACTTC.

The rearrangement uses TRBV5-1 and TRBJ2-1; 12 bases are shared with TRBD2. This CDR3 is 15 amino acids long. Germline V gives CDR1 SGHRS, CDR2 YFSETQ. Trimming took 3 bases from V and 4 from J; bases not matched to a gene: 2. The CDR3 sequence is CASSWTSGEYNEQFF. In nucleotides, the CDR3 is TGCGCCAGCAGCTGGACTAGCGGGGAGTACAATGAGCAGTTCTTC. The variable domain in full, with the rest retrieved from reference TRBV5-1 and TRBJ2-1, is KAGVTQTPRYLIKTRGQQVTLSCSPISGHRSVSWYQQTPGQGLQFLFEYFSETQRNKGNFPGRFSGRQFSNSRSEMNVSTLELGDSALYLCASSWTSGEYNEQFFGPGTRLTVL.

J is TRBJ2-1 and V is TRBV7-9; no firm D call. CDR3 size: 14 residues. Germline CDR1 SEHNR, CDR2 FQNEAQ (reference sequence). V lost 5 bases, J lost 4 bases, and 12 bases lay in between. The CDR3 loop reads CASSPDPTYNEQFF. In DNA, the CDR3 is TGTGCCAGCAGCCCAGACCCCACGTACAATGAGCAGTTCTTC.

The chain couples TRBV6-4 to TRBJ2-3; TRBD2 matches 7 bases. There are 15 residues in the CDR3. V shed 0 bases, J shed 2 bases, and the junction held 2 bases outside the gene matches. The germline gives CDR1 MRHNA, CDR2 SNTAGT. This chain's CDR3 is CASSDSGDYTDTQYF. The DNA of the CDR3 is TGTGCCAGCAGTGACTCAGGGGACTACACAGATACGCAGTATTTT.

The rearrangement links TRBV25-1 to TRBJ1-6; a weak D match, TRBD1 (6 bases). The CDR3 sequence is 15 residues long. The V gene lost 6 bases and the J gene lost 8 bases, with 17 bases spanning the gap. Germline V gives CDR1 MGHDK, CDR2 SYGVNS. The CDR3 region has the DNA TGTGCCAGCAGGGACCCGGCCAGGGGAGATTCACCCCTCCACTTT. Translated, it gives CASRDPARGDSPLHF. The full variable domain, completed using reference TRBV25-1 and TRBJ1-6, is EADIYQTPRYLVIGTGKKITLECSQTMGHDKMYWYQQDPGMELHLIHYSYGVNSTEKGDLSSESTVSRIRTEHFPLTLESARPSHTSQYLCASRDPARGDSPLHFGNGTRLTVT.

V and J are TRBV5-1 and TRBJ2-5, with TRBD2 matching 9 bases. The length of the CDR3 is 13 residues. Germline V gene lookup returns CDR1 SGHRS and CDR2 YFSETQ. The ends lost 4 bases at V and 5 bases at J; junction bases unmatched: 3. CDR3 DNA: TGCGCCAGCAGCGTACTAGCGGGCGAGACCCAGTACTTC. Encoded protein: CASSVLAGETQYF.

This chain connects TRBV5-1 to TRBJ2-7; the D is unclear. The V end lost 3 bases, the J end lost 3 bases, and 16 bases lay between the germline ends. Germline V gene lookup returns CDR1 SGHRS and CDR2 YFSETQ. The CDR3 covers 15 residues. CDR3 residues: CASSSDSPAGYEQYF. The CDR3 bases are TGCGCCAGCAGCTCAGACTCCCCAGCCGGCTACGAGCAGTACTTC.

This clone was seen a few times. The chain couples TRBV28 to TRBJ2-7, with 7 bases matching TRBD1. Germline V gives CDR1 MDHEN, CDR2 SYDVKM. The junction had 12 bases not matched to a gene; V was cut back by 4 bases and J by 0 bases. CDR3 length equals 17 residues. CDR3 nucleotide sequence: TGTGCCAGCAGTTCACCCCAGGGACAGCTGAGCTCCTACGAGCAGTACTTC. It encodes CASSSPQGQLSSYEQYF.

The sample holds a few counts of this clone. The chain couples TRBV6-1 to TRBJ2-1, with a tentative D call TRBD1 (5 bases). The V gene lost 3 bases and the J gene lost 3 bases, with 9 bases spanning the gap. Germline lookup yields CDR1 MNHNS and CDR2 SASEGT. CDR3 size: 14 residues. The CDR3 is CASSDQGIYNEQFF. Here the CDR3 DNA reads TGTGCCAGCAGTGACCAGGGAATCTACAATGAGCAGTTCTTC.

The chain has TRBV5-1 and TRBJ2-7; D could derive from TRBD1 or TRBD2 (6 bases each). The CDR3 covers 14 residues. Germline lookup yields CDR1 SGHRS and CDR2 YFSETQ. V was cut by 3 bases and J by 1 base, with 11 bases left in between. The DNA of the CDR3 is TGCGCCAGCAGCTCCACGGGGGCTTCCTACGAGCAGTACTTC. This encodes CASSSTGASYEQYF.

The V call is TRBV7-3, the J call TRBJ2-7, with 11 positions matching TRBD1. Germline V gives CDR1 SGHTA, CDR2 FQGTGA. The CDR3 totals 14 residues. J lost 4 bases, V lost 4 bases, and 3 bases had no gene match. The CDR3 nucleotides read TGTGCCAGCAGCTCCGGGACAGGGGGGTACGAGCAGTACTTC. Its protein is CASSSGTGGYEQYF.

The V and J genes are TRBV7-2 and TRBJ1-5; D remains unclear. The CDR3 loop spans 13 amino acids. With 2 bases removed from V and 1 base from J, the gap between germline ends came to 3 bases. Germline CDR1 reads SGHTA; CDR2 reads FQGNSA. CDR3 sequence reads: CASSLMSNQPQHF. The DNA of the CDR3 is TGTGCCAGCAGCTTAATGAGCAATCAGCCCCAGCATTTT.

The chain uses TRBV2 and TRBJ2-2; the match to TRBD1 covers 8 bases. The CDR3 runs to 15 residues. V shed 6 bases, J shed 5 bases, and the junction held 8 bases outside the gene matches. The germline CDR1 and CDR2 sequences are SNHLY and FYNNEI. The CDR3 coding sequence is TGTGCCAGCAGCGTTGACAGGGGCAGAACCGGGGAGCTGTTTTTT. Translating gives CASSVDRGRTGELFF.

The J gene is TRBJ2-7, the V gene TRBV20-1; no reliable D call. This CDR3 is 11 amino acids long. Germline lookup yields CDR1 DFQATT and CDR2 SNEGSKA (reference sequence). V lost 2 bases to trimming and J lost 5 bases, with 7 bases between them. CDR3 nucleotide sequence: TGCAGTGCTAGATATTACCACGAGCAGTACTTC. Protein: CSARYYHEQYF.

The chain couples TRBV5-1 to TRBJ2-7; no firm D call. Germline CDR1 and CDR2: SGHRS and YFSETQ. CDR3 size: 11 residues. V lost 4 bases and J 2 bases, leaving 4 bases between the germline ends. This chain's CDR3 is CASSDTYEQYF. The CDR3, as DNA: TGCGCCAGCAGCGACACCTACGAGCAGTACTTC.

V gene TRBV5-6 combines with J gene TRBJ1-5; TRBD1 matches at 7 bases. The CDR3 contains 15 residues. Unmatched junction bases numbered 5, after V lost 4 bases and J lost 1 base. Germline CDR1 is SGHDT and CDR2 is YYEEEE. Written as DNA, the CDR3 is TGTGCCAGCAGCAGGGGGCGCGTGAGCAATCAGCCCCAGCATTTT. It codes for CASSRGRVSNQPQHF. Using reference TRBV5-6 and TRBJ1-5 for the parts outside the CDR3, the full variable domain is DAGVTQSPTHLIKTRGQQVTLRCSPKSGHDTVSWYQQALGQGPQFIFQYYEEEERQRGNFPDRFSGHQFPNYSSELNVNALLLGDSALYLCASSRGRVSNQPQHFGDGTRLSIL.

The V gene is TRBV9, the J gene TRBJ2-3; D may correspond to TRBD1 or TRBD2 (5 bases each). This CDR3 is built from 14 residues. The germline V and J ends were trimmed by 3 bases and 4 bases, with 12 bases remaining between them. The germline CDR1 and CDR2 sequences are SGDLS and YYNGEE. The CDR3 DNA reads TGTGCCAGCAGCGCCCCTGGGACCGCAGATACGCAGTATTTT. The encoded protein is CASSAPGTADTQYF.

As concerns this clone: Additional DNA sequences in this sample encode the identical CDR3. This chain joins TRBV4-3 and TRBJ1-5; a possible D gene is TRBD1 (5 bases). Germline values: CDR1 LGHNA, CDR2 YSLEER. The CDR3 has 14 residues. Between the trimmed V and J ends, which lost 4 bases and 4 bases, there was a span of 11 bases. CDR3 in amino acids: CASSRGTGNQPQHF. As DNA, the CDR3 is TGCGCCAGCAGCCGAGGGACGGGGAATCAGCCCCAGCATTTT.

V usage is TRBV4-3 and J usage is TRBJ2-5, with D possibly called TRBD1 or TRBD2 (6 bases each). The length of the CDR3 is 16 residues. The germline V gene encodes CDR1 LGHNA and CDR2 YSLEER. The V end lost 0 bases, the J end lost 5 bases, and 16 bases lay between the germline ends. In DNA form, the CDR3 reads TGCGCCAGCAGCCAAGACCCCGGGGGCCTCTGGGAGACCCAGTACTTC. Its protein is CASSQDPGGLWETQYF.

The CDR3 here is CASSQVPPLAFF. In DNA form, the CDR3 reads TGTGCCAGCAGCCAAGTCCCGCCACTGGCGTTCTTC. This chain joins TRBV14 and TRBJ2-1; D is unclear. Trimming shortened V by 1 base and J by 15 bases, and 13 bases separated the two germline ends. The CDR3 totals 12 residues. In germline, CDR1 is SGHDN, CDR2 FVKESK.

The rearrangement uses TRBV5-1 and TRBJ2-1, with 10 bases lining up with TRBD2. CDR3 size: 15 residues. Per the germline V gene, CDR1 is SGHRS and CDR2 is YFSETQ. With V trimmed by 0 bases and J by 8 bases, 5 bases remained unmatched. For the CDR3, the DNA is TGCGCCAGCAGCTTGGCAGCGGGGGGGCCCGATGAGCAGTTCTTC. Amino acids: CASSLAAGGPDEQFF.

The rearrangement uses TRBV18 and TRBJ1-1; unclear D gene. The CDR3 is 14 residues long. Trimming cost V 5 bases and J 0 bases, with 10 bases left between them. Germline V lookup: CDR1 KGHSH, CDR2 LQKENI. The CDR3 DNA reads as TGTGCCAGCTCAACGGGCGGGATGAACACTGAAGCTTTCTTT. The encoded protein is CASSTGGMNTEAFF. The complete variable domain, with remaining parts taken from reference TRBV18 and TRBJ1-1, reads NAGVMQNPRHLVRRRGQEARLRCSPMKGHSHVYWYRQLPEEGLKFMVYLQKENIIDESGMPKERFSAEFPKEGPSILRIQQVVRGDSAAYFCASSTGGMNTEAFFGQGTRLTVV.

The chain carries TRBV5-5 and TRBJ2-1; 7 nucleotides agree with TRBD1. Germline trimming cut 2 bases from V and 3 bases from J; bases unmatched to any gene: 8. CDR1 is SGHKS and CDR2 is YYEKEE in the germline V gene (reference sequence). The CDR3 is made up of 16 amino acids. The CDR3 region is CASSFSWDSLYNEQFF. CDR3 nucleotides: TGTGCCAGCAGCTTTAGTTGGGACAGCCTCTACAATGAGCAGTTCTTC.

The V and J genes are TRBV28 and TRBJ1-2; 8 positions agree with TRBD1. The CDR3 sequence is 15 residues long. The V and J ends lost 8 bases and 4 bases, in that order; junction bases with no gene match: 12. Germline V CDR1 and CDR2: MDHEN, SYDVKM. The CDR3 DNA reads TGTGCCAGCGAATTCCCGGGACAGGAGGGCTATGGCTACACCTTC. As protein: CASEFPGQEGYGYTF.